This T cell receptor beta chain came from a study of blood T cells in healthy people across ages. There are 13 residues in the CDR3. Germline CDR1 reads SGHVS; CDR2 reads FNYEAQ. Trimming took off 5 bases at V and 4 bases at J, with 11 bases between the two ends. It was with a sample-barcoded 5' primer and a J-beta primer mix that a second PCR of about 7 to 12 cycles was run. TCRdb reprocessed the 5' RACE reads via MiXCR and lists one record per CDR3 protein. The sample lists 1,800,000 or so distinct CDR3 sequences; 35% to 50% were seen once. The chain links TRBV7-6 to TRBJ1-1; D is unclear. The sequencing sample was made of blood. This sequence originates from a human donor in good health. The CDR3 sequence is CASSTGEGTEAFF. For the CDR3, the DNA is TGTGCCAGCAGCACCGGGGAGGGCACTGAAGCTTTCTTT.